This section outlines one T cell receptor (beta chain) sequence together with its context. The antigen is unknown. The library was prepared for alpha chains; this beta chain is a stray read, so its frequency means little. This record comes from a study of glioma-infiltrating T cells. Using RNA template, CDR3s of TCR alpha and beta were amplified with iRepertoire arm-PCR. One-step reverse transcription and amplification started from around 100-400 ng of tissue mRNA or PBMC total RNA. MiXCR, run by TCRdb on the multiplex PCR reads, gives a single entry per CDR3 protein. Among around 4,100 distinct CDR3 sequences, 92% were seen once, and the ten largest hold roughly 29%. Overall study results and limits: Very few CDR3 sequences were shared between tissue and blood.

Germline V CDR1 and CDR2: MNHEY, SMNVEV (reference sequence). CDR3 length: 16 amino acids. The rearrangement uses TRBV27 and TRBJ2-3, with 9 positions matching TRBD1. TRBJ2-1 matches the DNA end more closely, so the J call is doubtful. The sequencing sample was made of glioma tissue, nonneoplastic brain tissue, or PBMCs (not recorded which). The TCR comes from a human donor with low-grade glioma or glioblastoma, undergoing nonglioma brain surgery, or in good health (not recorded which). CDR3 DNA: TGTGCCAGCAGGCCCTCCGGGACAGGGCCGGAGAATGAGCAGTTCTTC. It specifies CASRPSGTGPENEQFF.